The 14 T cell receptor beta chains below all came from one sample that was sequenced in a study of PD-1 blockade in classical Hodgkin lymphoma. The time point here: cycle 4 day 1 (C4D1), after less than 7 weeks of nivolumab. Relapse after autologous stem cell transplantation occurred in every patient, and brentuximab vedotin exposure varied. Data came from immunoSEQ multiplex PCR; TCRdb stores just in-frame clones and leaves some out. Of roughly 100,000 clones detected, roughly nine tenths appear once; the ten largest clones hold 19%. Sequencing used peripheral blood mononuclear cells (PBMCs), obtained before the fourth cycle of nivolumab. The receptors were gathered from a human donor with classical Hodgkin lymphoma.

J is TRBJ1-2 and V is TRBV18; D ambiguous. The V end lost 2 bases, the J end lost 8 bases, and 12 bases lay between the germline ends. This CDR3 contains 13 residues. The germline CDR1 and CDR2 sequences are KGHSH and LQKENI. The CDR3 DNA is TGTGCCAGCTCACCAGGGGAAGTAGGCGGCTACACCTTC. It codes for CASSPGEVGGYTF.

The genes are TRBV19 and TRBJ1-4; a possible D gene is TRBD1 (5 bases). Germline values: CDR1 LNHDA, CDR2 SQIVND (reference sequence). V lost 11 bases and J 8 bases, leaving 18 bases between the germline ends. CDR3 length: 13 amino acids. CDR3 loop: CAPKQVEGEKLFF. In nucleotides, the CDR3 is TGTGCCCCCAAACAGGTCGAGGGAGAAAAACTGTTTTTT.

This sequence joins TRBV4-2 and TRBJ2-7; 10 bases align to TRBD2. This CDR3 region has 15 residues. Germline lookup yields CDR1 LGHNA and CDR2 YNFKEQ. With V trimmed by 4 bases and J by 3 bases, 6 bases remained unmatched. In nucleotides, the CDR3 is TGTGCCAGCAGCCCCGATACTAGCGGGATCTACGAGCAGTACTTC. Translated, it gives CASSPDTSGIYEQYF.

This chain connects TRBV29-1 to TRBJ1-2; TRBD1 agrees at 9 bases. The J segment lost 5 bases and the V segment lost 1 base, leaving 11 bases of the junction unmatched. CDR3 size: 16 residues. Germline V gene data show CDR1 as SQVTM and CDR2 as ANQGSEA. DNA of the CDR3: TGCAGCGTTGAAGGTACGGGACAGGGTGCGGTTTATGGCTACACCTTC. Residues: CSVEGTGQGAVYGYTF.

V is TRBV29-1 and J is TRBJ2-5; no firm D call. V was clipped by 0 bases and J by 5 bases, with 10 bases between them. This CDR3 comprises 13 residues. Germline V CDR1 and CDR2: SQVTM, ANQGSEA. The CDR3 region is CSVEDWDLETQYF. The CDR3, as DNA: TGCAGCGTTGAAGATTGGGATCTGGAGACCCAGTACTTC.

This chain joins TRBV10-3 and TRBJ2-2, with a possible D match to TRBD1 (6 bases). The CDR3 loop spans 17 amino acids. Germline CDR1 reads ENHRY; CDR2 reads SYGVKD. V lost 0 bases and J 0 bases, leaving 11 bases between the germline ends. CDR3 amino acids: CAISESPTGSNTGELFF. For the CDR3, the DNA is TGTGCCATCAGTGAGTCACCGACAGGATCGAACACCGGGGAGCTGTTTTTT.

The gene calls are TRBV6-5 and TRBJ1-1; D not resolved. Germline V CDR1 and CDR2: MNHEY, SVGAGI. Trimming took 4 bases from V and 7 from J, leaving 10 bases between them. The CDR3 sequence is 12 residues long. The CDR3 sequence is CASSLLSGEAFF. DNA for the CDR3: TGTGCCAGCAGTTTACTTAGCGGTGAAGCTTTCTTT.

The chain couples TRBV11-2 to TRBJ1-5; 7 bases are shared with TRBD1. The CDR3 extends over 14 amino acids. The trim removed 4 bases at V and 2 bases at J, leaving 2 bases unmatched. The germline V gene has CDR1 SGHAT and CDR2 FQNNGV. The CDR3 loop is CASSSDRGNQPQHF. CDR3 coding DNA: TGTGCCAGCAGCTCCGACAGGGGCAATCAGCCCCAGCATTTT.

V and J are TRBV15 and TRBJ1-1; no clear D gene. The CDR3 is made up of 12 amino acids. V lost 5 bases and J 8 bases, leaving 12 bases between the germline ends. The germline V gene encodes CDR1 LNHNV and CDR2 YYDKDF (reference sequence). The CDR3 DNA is TGTGCCACCAGCCGGGTGCAAACCGAAGCTTTCTTT. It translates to CATSRVQTEAFF.

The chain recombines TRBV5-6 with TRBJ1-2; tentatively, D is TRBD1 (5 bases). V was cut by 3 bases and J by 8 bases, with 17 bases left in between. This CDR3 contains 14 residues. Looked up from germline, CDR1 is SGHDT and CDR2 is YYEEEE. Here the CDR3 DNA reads TGTGCCAGCAGCTCCATTGGGGGTTCTCAAGGCTACACCTTC. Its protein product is CASSSIGGSQGYTF.

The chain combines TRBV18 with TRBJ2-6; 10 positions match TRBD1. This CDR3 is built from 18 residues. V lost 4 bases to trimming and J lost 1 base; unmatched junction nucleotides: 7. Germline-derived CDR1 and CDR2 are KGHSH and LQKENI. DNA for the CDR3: TGTGCCAGCTCACTGGGACAGGGGCTTATTTCTGGGGCCAACGTCCTGACTTTC. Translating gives CASSLGQGLISGANVLTF.

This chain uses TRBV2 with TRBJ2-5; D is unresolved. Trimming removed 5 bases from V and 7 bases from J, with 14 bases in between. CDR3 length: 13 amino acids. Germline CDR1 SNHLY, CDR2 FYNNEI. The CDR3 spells CASSPPGVLTQYF. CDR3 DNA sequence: TGTGCCAGCAGTCCCCCAGGCGTACTGACCCAGTACTTC. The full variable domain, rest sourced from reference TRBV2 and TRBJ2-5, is EPEVTQTPSHQVTQMGQEVILRCVPISNHLYFYWYRQILGQKVEFLVSFYNNEISEKSEIFDDQFSVERPDGSNFTLKIRSTKLEDSAMYFCASSPPGVLTQYFGPGTRLLVL.

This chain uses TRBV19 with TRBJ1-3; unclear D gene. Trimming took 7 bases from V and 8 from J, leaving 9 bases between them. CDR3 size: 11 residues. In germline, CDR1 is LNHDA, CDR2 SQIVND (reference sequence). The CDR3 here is CASTREDTIYF. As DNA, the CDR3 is TGTGCCAGTACGCGGGAAGACACCATATATTTT.

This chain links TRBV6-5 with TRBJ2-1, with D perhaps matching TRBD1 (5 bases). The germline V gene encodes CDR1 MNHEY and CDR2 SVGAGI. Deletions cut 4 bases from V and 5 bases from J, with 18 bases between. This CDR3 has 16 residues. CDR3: CASSLGVRRSDNEQFF. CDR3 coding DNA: TGTGCCAGCAGTTTAGGGGTCCGCCGATCCGACAATGAGCAGTTCTTC.